This TCR beta chain was identified in a study of T-cell reconstitution after alpha-beta-depleted transplantation in children. Study-wide findings and caveats: Counts and diversity of T cells one year after transplant came mostly from newly produced T cells. Surviving recipient T cells and thymic progenitors produced the high day-60 TCRbeta diversity seen in some patients.

There are many counts of this clonotype. Its specificity is unknown. The TCRbeta library was prepared with unique molecular identifiers. TCRdb re-called the PCR reads through MiXCR, storing one row per CDR3 protein. The sample has around 500,000 distinct CDR3 sequences, 20% to 25% seen once; the top ten hold 12% to 15%. Germline CDR1 reads KGHDR; CDR2 reads SFDVKD. V lost 5 bases and J lost 4, with 8 bases in between. The CDR3 is 13 amino acids. The receptor was isolated from a boy in the first two years of life who had a stem cell transplant for acute myeloid leukemia, so the T cells may come from the graft donor. The input for sequencing was PBMCs, mostly from graft donor cells, taken 360 days after TCRalphabeta/CD19-depleted stem cell transplant. V usage is TRBV24-1 and J usage is TRBJ2-1; D remains ambiguous. CDR3 sequence: CATSGQFYNEQFF. CDR3 in DNA: TGTGCCACCAGTGGGCAGTTTTACAATGAGCAGTTCTTC.